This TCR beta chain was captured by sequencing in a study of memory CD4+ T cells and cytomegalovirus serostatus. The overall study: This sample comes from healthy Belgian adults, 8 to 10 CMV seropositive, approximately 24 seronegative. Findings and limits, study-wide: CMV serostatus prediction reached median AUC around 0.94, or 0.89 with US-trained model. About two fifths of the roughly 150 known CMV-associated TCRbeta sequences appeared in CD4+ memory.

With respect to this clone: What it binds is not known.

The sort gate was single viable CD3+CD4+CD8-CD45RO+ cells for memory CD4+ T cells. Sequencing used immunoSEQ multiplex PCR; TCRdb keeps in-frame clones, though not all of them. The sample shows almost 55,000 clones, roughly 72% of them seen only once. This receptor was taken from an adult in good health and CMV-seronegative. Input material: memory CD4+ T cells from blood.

The CDR3 nucleotides read TGTGCCAGCAGCCAGGGTGTCGAAGCTTTCTTT. Protein: CASSQGVEAFF. This chain uses TRBV6-5 with TRBJ1-1, with D perhaps TRBD1 (5 bases). The V end lost 6 bases, the J end lost 8 bases, and 10 bases lay between the germline ends. Germline values: CDR1 MNHEY, CDR2 SVGAGI. The CDR3 has 11 residues.